This T cell receptor beta chain was captured by sequencing in a study of post-analysis software for immune sequencing data. On this clonotype: The antigen remains undetermined.

cDNA libraries for TCR beta contained unique molecular identifiers. MiXCR, run by TCRdb on the PCR reads, gives a single entry per CDR3 protein. The table records over 300,000 distinct CDR3 sequences, less than 35% of them present only once. Per germline, CDR1 WSHSY and CDR2 SAAADI. The CDR3 is 19 residues long. With 3 bases clipped from V and 0 bases from J, the junction kept 6 bases outside the gene matches. Study-wide results and caveats: TRBV segments more frequent in patients than in controls numbered five and included TRBV5-6, TRBV5-1 and TRBV20-1.

This sequence was found in a girl under 18 with multiple sclerosis. This rearrangement joins TRBV10-2 to TRBJ2-1; 15 bases are shared with TRBD2. Sequencing was performed on blood. For the CDR3, the DNA is TGCGCCAGCAGTGATCCGGGACTAGCGGGGGGACGCTCCTACAATGAGCAGTTCTTC. It translates to CASSDPGLAGGRSYNEQFF.